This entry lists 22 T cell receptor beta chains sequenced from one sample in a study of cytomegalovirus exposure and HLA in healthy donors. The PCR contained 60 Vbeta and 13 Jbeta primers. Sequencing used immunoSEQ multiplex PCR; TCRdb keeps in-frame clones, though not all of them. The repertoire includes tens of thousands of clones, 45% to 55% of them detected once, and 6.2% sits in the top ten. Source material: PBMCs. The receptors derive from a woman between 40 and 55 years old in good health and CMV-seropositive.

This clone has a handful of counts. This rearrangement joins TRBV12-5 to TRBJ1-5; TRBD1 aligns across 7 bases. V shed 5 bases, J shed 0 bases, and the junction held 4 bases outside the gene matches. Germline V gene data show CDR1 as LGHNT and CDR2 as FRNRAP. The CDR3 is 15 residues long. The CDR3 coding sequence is TGTGCTAGTGGTCTCAGGGGGAATAGCAATCAGCCCCAGCATTTT. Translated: CASGLRGNSNQPQHF.

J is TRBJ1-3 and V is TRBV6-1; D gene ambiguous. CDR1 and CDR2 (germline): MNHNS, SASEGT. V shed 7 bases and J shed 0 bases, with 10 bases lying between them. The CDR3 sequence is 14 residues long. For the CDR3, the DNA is TGTGCCAGCACCCAAAGGAGCTCTGGAAACACCATATATTTT. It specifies CASTQRSSGNTIYF.

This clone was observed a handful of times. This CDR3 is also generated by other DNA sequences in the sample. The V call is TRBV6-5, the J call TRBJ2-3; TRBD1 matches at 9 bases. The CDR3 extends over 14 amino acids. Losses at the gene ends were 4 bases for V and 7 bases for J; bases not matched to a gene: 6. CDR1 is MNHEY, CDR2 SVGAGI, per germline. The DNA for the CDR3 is TGTGCCAGCAGTTCACAGGGGGCGCTTTATACGCAGTATTTT. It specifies CASSSQGALYTQYF.

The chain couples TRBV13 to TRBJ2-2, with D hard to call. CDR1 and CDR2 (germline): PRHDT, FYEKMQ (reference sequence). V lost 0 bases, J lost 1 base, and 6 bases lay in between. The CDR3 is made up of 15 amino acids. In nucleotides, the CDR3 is TGTGCCAGCAGCTTAGGTGCGATGAACACCGGGGAGCTGTTTTTT. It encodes CASSLGAMNTGELFF. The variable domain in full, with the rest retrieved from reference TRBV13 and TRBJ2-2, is AAGVIQSPRHLIKEKRETATLKCYPIPRHDTVYWYQQGPGQDPQFLISFYEKMQSDKGSIPDRFSAQQFSDYHSELNMSSLELGDSALYFCASSLGAMNTGELFFGEGSRLTVL.

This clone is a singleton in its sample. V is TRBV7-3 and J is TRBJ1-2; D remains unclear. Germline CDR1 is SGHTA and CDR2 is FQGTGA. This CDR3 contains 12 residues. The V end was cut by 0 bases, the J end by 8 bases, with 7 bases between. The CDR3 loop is CASSLTEGGYTF. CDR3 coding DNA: TGTGCCAGCAGCTTAACGGAGGGAGGCTACACCTTC. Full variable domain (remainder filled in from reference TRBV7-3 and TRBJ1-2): GAGVSQTPSNKVTEKGKYVELRCDPISGHTALYWYRQSLGQGPEFLIYFQGTGAADDSGLPNDRFFAVRPEGSVSTLKIQRTERGDSAVYLCASSLTEGGYTFGSGTRLTVV.

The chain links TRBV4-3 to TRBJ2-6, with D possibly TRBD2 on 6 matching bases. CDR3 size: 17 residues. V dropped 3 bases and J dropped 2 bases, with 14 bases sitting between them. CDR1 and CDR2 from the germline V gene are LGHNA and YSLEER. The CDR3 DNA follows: TGCGCCAGCAGCCATTCGACTAGTCAGGCTGGGGCCAACGTCCTGACTTTC. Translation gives CASSHSTSQAGANVLTF.

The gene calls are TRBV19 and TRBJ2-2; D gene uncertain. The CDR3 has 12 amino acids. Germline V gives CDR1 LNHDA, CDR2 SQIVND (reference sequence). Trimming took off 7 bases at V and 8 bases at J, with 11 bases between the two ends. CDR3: CASNYYKGELFF. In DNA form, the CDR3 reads TGTGCCAGTAACTACTATAAGGGGGAGCTGTTTTTT.

This CDR3 is CAIRDWTGSSGANVLTF. In DNA form, the CDR3 reads TGTGCCATCAGAGACTGGACAGGGAGTTCTGGGGCCAACGTCCTGACTTTC. V gene TRBV10-3 combines with J gene TRBJ2-6, with 8 positions matching TRBD1. With 6 bases clipped from V and 1 base from J, the junction kept 8 bases outside the gene matches. The CDR3 runs 17 residues. Germline assignment: CDR1 ENHRY and CDR2 SYGVKD.

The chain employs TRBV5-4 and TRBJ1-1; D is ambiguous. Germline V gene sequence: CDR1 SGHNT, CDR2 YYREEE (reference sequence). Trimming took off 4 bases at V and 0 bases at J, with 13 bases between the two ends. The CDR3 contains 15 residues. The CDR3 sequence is CASSPDWLMNTEAFF. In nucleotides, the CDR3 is TGTGCCAGCAGCCCCGACTGGCTCATGAACACTGAAGCTTTCTTT.

The chain's CDR3 is CASSLEQGAIYEQYF. The CDR3 nucleotides read TGCGCCAGCAGCCTTGAACAGGGGGCAATCTACGAGCAGTACTTC. The chain joins TRBV5-1 to TRBJ2-7; 9 nucleotides match TRBD1. This CDR3 is 15 amino acids long. After removal of 4 bases from V and 3 bases from J, the junction contained 8 bases not matched to a gene. CDR1 and CDR2 (germline): SGHRS, YFSETQ.

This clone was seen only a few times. The CDR3 DNA is TGTGCCAGTGCTAGGGGACTAGCGGCCGGGGAGCTGTTTTTT. Translated, it gives CASARGLAAGELFF. The chain carries TRBV2 and TRBJ2-2, with 11 bases identical to TRBD2. Germline V CDR1 and CDR2: SNHLY, FYNNEI. J lost 6 bases, V lost 9 bases, and 6 bases had no gene match. The CDR3 sequence is 14 residues long.

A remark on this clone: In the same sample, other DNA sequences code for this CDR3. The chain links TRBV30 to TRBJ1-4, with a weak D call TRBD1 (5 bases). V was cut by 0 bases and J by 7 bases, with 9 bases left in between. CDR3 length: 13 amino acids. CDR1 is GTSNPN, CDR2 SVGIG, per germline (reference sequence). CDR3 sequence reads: CAWSVGRGEKLFF. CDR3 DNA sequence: TGTGCCTGGAGTGTAGGGAGGGGTGAAAAACTGTTTTTT.

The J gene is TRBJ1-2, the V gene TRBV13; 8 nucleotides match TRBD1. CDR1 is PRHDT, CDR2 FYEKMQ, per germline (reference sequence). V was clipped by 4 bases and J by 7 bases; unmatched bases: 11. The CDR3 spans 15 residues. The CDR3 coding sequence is TGTGCCAGCAGCTCCAGGACAGGGTTGAGGTCTGGCTACACCTTC. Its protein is CASSSRTGLRSGYTF.

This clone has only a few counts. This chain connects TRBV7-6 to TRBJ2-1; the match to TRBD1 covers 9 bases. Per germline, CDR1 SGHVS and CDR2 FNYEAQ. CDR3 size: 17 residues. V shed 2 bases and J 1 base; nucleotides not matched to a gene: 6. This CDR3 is CASSLYMGTGSYNEQFF. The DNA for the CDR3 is TGTGCCAGCAGCTTATACATGGGGACAGGGTCCTACAATGAGCAGTTCTTC.

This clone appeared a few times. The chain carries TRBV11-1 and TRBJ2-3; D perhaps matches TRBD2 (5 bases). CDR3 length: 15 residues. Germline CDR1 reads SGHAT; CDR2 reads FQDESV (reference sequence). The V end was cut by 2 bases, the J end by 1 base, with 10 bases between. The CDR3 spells CASSLRRVGTDTQYF. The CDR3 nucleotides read TGTGCCAGCAGCTTACGGCGGGTCGGCACAGATACGCAGTATTTT.

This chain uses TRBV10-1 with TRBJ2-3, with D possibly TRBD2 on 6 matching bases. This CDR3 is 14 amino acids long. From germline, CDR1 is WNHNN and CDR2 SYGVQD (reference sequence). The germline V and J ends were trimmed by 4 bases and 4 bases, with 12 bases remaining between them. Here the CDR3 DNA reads TGCGCCAGCAGTGTGAGTAGCGGCGCAGATACGCAGTATTTT. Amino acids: CASSVSSGADTQYF.

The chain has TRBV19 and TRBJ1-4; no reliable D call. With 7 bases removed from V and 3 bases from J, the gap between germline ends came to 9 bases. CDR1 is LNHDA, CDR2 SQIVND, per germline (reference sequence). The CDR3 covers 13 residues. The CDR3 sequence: CASNQQSNEKLFF. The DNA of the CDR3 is TGTGCCAGTAATCAACAGTCTAATGAAAAACTGTTTTTT.

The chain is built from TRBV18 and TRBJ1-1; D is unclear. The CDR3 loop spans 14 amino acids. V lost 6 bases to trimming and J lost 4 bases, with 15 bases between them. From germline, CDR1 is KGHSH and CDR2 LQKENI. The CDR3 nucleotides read TGTGCCAGCTCTCAGGCCAAACGTGCCACTGAAGCTTTCTTT. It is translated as CASSQAKRATEAFF.

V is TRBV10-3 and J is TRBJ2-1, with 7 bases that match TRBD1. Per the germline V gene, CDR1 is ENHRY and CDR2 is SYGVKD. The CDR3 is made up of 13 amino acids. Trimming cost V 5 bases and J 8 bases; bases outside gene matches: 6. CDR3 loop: CAISTGDKDEQFF. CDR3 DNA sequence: TGTGCCATCAGTACAGGGGATAAGGATGAGCAGTTCTTC.

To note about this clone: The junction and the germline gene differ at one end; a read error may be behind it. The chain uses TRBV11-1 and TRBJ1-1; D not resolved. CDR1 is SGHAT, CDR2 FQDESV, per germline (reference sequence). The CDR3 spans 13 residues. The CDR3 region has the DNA TGTGCCAGCAGTCGGACTCAGAACACTAAAGCTTTCTTT. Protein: CASSRTQNTKAFF.

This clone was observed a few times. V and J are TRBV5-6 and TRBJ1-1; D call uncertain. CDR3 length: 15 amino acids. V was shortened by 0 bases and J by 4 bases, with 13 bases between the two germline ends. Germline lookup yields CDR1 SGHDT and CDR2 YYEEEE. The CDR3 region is CASSLERPRGTEAFF. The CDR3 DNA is TGTGCCAGCAGCTTGGAGAGGCCGCGAGGCACTGAAGCTTTCTTT.

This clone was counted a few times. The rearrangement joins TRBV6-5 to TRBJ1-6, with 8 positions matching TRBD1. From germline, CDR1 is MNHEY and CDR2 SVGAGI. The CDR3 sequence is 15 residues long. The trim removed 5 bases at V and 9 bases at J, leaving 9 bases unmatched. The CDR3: CASSRDRPFFSPLHF. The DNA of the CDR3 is TGTGCCAGCAGTAGGGACAGGCCGTTCTTTTCACCCCTCCACTTT.